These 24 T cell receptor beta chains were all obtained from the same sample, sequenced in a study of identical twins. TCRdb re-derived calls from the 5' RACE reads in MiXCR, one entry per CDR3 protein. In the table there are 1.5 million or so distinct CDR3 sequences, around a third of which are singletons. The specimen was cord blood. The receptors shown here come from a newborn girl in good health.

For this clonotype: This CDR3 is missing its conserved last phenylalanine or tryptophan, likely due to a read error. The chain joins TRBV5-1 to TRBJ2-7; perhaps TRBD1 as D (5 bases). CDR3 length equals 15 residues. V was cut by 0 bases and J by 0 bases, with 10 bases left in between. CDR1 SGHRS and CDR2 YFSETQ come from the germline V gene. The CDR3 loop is CASSLATVFSYEQYY. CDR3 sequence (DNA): TGCGCCAGCAGCTTGGCGACAGTTTTCTCCTACGAGCAGTACTAC.

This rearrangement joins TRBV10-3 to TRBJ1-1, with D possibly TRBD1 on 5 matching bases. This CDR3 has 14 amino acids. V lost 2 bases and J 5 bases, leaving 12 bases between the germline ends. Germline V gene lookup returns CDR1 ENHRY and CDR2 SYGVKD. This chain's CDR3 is CAISEKGMSTEAFF. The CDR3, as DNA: TGTGCCATCAGTGAGAAGGGGATGAGTACTGAAGCTTTCTTT.

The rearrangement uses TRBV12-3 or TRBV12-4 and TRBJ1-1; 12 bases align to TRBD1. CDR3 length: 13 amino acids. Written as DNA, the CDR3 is TGTGCTGAAGGGACAGGGGGCCCCACTGAAGCTTTCTTT. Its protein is CAEGTGGPTEAFF.

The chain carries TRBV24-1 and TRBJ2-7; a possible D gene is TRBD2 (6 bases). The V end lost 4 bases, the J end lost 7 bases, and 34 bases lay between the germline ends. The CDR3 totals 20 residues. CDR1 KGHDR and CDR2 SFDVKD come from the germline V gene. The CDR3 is CATSDPGRERTTSTYNEQYF. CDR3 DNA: TGTGCCACCAGTGACCCGGGCCGGGAAAGGACTACTAGCACCTACAATGAGCAGTACTTC.

CDR3 region: CASSSWDTPYEQYF. The CDR3 bases are TGTGCCAGCAGTTCCTGGGACACTCCTTACGAGCAGTACTTC. The V gene is TRBV6-6, the J gene TRBJ2-7, with D possibly being TRBD1 (6 bases). Trimming cost V 4 bases and J 4 bases, with 14 bases left between them. The length of the CDR3 is 14 residues. Germline loops: CDR1 MNHNY, CDR2 SVGAGI (reference sequence).

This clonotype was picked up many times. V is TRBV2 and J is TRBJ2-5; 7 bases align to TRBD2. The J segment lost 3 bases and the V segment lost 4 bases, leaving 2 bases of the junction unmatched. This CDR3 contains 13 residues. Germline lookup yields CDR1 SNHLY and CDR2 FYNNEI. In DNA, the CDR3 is TGTGCCAGCAGTGTGCTAGCGGAAGAGACCCAGTACTTC. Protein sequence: CASSVLAEETQYF.

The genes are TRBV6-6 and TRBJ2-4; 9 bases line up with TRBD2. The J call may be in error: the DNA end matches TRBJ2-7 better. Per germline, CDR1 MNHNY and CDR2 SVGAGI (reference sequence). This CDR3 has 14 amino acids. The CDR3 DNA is TGTGCCAGCAGTTACGGGACTAGCACCGACGAGCAGTACTTC. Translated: CASSYGTSTDEQYF.

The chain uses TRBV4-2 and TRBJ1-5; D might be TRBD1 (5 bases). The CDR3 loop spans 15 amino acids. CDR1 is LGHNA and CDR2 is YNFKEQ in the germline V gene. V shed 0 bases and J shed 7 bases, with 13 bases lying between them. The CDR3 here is CASSQEDTGGQPQHF. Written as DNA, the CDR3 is TGTGCCAGCAGCCAAGAGGATACAGGTGGACAGCCCCAGCATTTT.

In DNA, the CDR3 is TGTGCCAGCAGCCAAGAGACAGCGAACACCGGGGAGCTGTTTTTT. It codes for CASSQETANTGELFF. The chain is built from TRBV4-2 and TRBJ2-2, with D possibly TRBD1 on 5 matching bases. CDR3 length equals 15 residues. V dropped 0 bases and J dropped 0 bases, with 5 bases sitting between them. Germline CDR1 reads LGHNA; CDR2 reads YNFKEQ.

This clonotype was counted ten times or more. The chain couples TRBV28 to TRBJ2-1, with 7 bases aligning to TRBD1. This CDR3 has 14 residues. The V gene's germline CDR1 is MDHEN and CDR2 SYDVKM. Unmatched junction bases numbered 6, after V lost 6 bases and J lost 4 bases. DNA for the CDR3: TGTGCCAGCAGGCTCGGGACAGCGTACAATGAGCAGTTCTTC. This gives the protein CASRLGTAYNEQFF.

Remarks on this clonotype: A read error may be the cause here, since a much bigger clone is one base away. The CDR3 sequence: CASSRDASGGYNEQFF. In DNA form, the CDR3 reads TGTGCCAGCAGCCGAGACGCTAGCGGGGGTTACAATGAGCAGTTCTTC. The genes are TRBV4-2 and TRBJ2-1; TRBD2 matches at 10 bases. V lost 4 bases, J lost 4 bases, and 7 bases stayed unmatched. The CDR3 extends over 16 amino acids. The germline V gene encodes CDR1 LGHNA and CDR2 YNFKEQ.

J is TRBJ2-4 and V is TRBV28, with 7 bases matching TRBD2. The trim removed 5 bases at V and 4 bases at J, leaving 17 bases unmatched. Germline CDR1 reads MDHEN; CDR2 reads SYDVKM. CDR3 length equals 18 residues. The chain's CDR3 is CASSLPGLRVGMKNIQYF. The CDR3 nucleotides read TGTGCCAGCAGTCTCCCGGGACTACGAGTCGGAATGAAAAACATTCAGTACTTC.

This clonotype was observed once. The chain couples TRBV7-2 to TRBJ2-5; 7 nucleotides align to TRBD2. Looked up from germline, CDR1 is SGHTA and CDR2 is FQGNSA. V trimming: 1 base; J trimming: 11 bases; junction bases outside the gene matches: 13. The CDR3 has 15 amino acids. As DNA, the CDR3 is TGTGCCAGCAGCTTAGTCGTAGTAGCGGGCAATGAGCAGTACTTC. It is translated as CASSLVVVAGNEQYF.

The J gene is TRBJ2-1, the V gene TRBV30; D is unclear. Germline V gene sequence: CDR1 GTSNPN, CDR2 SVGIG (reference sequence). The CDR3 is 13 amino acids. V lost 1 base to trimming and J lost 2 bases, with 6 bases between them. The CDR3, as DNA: TGTGCCTGGAGTGCACCGGCCTACAATGAGCAGTTCTTC. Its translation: CAWSAPAYNEQFF.

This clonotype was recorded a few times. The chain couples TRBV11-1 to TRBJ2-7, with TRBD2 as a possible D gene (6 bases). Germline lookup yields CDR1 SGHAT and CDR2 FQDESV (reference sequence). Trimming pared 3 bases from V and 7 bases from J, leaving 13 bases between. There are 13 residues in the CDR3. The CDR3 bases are TGTGCCAGCAGCTTTAGACGGGGGAGTGAGCAGTACTTC. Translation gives CASSFRRGSEQYF. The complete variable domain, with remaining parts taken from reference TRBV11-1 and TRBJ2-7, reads EAEVAQSPRYKITEKSQAVAFWCDPISGHATLYWYRQILGQGPELLVQFQDESVVDDSQLPKDRFSAERLKGVDSTLKIQPAELGDSAMYLCASSFRRGSEQYFGPGTRLTVT.

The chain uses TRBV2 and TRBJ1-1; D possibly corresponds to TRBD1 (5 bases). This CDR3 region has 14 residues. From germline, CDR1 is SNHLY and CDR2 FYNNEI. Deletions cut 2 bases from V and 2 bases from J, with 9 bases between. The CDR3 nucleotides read TGTGCCAGCAGTGAAAGGGACCTAAACACTGAAGCTTTCTTT. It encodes CASSERDLNTEAFF.

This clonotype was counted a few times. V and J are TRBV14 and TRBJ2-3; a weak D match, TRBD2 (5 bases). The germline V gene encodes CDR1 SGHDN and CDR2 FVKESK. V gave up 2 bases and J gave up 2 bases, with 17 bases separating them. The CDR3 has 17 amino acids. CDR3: CASSQFVLADYTDTQYF. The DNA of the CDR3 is TGTGCCAGCAGCCAATTCGTATTAGCAGACTACACAGATACGCAGTATTTT. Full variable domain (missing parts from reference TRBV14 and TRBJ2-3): EAGVTQFPSHSVIEKGQTVTLRCDPISGHDNLYWYRRVMGKEIKFLLHFVKESKQDESGMPNNRFLAERTGGTYSTLKVQPAELEDSGVYFCASSQFVLADYTDTQYFGPGTRLTVL.

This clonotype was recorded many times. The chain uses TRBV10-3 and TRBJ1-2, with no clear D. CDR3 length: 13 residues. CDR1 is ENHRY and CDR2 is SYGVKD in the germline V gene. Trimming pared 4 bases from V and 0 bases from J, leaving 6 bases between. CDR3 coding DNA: TGTGCCATCAGTGCCGGCTCTAACTATGGCTACACCTTC. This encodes CAISAGSNYGYTF.

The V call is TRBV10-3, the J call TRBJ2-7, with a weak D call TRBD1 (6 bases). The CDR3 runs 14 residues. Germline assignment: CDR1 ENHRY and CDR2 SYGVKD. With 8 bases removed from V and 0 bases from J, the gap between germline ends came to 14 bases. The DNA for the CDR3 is TGTGCCATCTCCGGGAACAGGGCCTCCTACGAGCAGTACTTC. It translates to CAISGNRASYEQYF.

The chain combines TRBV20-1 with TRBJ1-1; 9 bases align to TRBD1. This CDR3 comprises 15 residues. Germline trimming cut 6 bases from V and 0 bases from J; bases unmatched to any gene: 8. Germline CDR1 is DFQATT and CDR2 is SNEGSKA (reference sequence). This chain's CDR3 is CSARDRAKMNTEAFF. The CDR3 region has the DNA TGCAGTGCCAGGGACAGGGCGAAGATGAACACTGAAGCTTTCTTT.

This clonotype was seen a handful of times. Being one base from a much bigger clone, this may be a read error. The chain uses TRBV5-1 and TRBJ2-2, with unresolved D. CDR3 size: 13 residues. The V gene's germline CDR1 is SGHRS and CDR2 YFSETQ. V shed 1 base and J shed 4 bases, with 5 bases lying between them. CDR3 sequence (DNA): TGCGCCAGCAGCTTGATTGGCACCGGGGAGCTGTTTTTT. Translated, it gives CASSLIGTGELFF.

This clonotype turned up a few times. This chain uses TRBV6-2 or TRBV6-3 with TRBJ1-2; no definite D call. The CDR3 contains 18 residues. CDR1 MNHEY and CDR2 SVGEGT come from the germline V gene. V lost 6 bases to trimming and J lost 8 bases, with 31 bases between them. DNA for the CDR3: TGTGCCAGCAGCCTATTCCGACCCCCTTTCGGATCGGAGGGAGGCTACACCTTC. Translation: CASSLFRPPFGSEGGYTF.

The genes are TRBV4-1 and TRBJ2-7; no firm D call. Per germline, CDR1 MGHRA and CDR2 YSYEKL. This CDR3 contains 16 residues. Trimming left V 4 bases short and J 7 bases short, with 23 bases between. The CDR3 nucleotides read TGCGCCAGCAGCCCTCCGAAGACCCTGCCTGGTCATGAGCAGTACTTC. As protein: CASSPPKTLPGHEQYF.

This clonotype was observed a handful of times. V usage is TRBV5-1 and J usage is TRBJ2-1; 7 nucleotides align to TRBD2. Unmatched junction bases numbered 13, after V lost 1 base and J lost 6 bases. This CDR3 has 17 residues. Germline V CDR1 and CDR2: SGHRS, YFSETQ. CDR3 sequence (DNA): TGCGCCAGCAGCTTGATCGCTAGCGGTTCAAAAGGCAATGAGCAGTTCTTC. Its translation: CASSLIASGSKGNEQFF.